This T cell receptor (beta chain) was sequenced for a study of blood T cell repertoires in COVID-19 (dated by TCRdb to about 2020). For the wider study: Samples from collaborators originated in the United States, Italy and Spain and spanned both the acute and convalescent phases of COVID-19. The prospective study material was composed of cDNA or gDNA derived from T cells, B-cell-depleted T cells, or PBMCs. Deeply sampled blood TCRbeta repertoires from subjects exposed to, actively infected with, or recovered from COVID-19 were included in the dataset. A freely available public database, intended as a resource for researchers studying the immune response to SARS-CoV-2, is where the repertoires were released. The samples were drawn from the first 160 participants of the ongoing ImmuneRACE study and from some 1,300 subjects provided by 6 global collaborators. Sample metadata almost always included a de-identified subject ID, COVID-19 status, age in years and sex. HLA class I and class II types, where available, came from metadata supplied by the sample provider rather than from assay-based typing.

The immunoSEQ Assay, a bias-controlled multiplex PCR, was used to amplify TCRbeta CDR3 regions from genomic DNA. In the original analysis: The number of nucleated cells in each sample was estimated from the amplification of reference gene primers within the assay. To quantify the absolute abundance of each unique TCRbeta CDR3 rearrangement, sequence reads were collapsed and filtered. For each sample, productive Simpson clonality was calculated by taking the square root of Simpson's diversity index across productive rearrangements. Entries here come from immuneACCESS through TCRdb and include only in-frame sequences with V and J called. Some clones fail to appear in such tables; in the studies checked, an unresolved V gene covers under half of the shortfall, and the cause of the remainder is unknown. V, J and clone size are those of that table, while D and trimming were read from the DNA. The sample table holds fewer than 450,000 clones, of which around 90% were seen once. The ten largest account for less than 1.5% of the sample.

Participants in the prospective study were aged roughly 18 to 89 years, lived in 20 to 25 United States geographic areas, and enrolled through a virtual design. In the prospective study, cohorts were assigned on the basis of participant-reported clinical history obtained from a screening survey and a study questionnaire. ImmuneRACE Cohort 3 recovered participants were defined by two consecutive negative NP/OP PCR tests, healthcare professional clearance, or symptom resolution. In the prospective study, whole blood, serum and a nasopharyngeal or oropharyngeal swab were collected from each participant by mobile phlebotomists. Participants in the prospective study had the option to provide additional blood draws and questionnaires over a roughly 2-month period. Prospective study blood samples were shipped either frozen or at room temperature before DNA extraction. As to this clone: Its target antigen remains unknown. Base qualities are not recorded, but no much larger clone differs from it by a single base. The same CDR3 arises from other DNA sequences in this sample as well.

Here is what the overall study found, with its caveats: The amount of clinical and demographic metadata varied by source and participant and was provided uncurated.

CDR1 and CDR2 are drawn from the germline V gene: SGHRS, YFSETQ. The CDR3, cysteine through phenylalanine, is 13 amino acids long. Only the CDR3 portion is preserved as DNA: 39 bases, with reading frame beginning at the first base. V trim: 4 bases; J trim: 8 bases; unmatched bases: 5. The sequencing input was PBMCs or T cells enriched from blood (not recorded which). The source is a woman aged 18-30 years who had recovered from COVID-19. The sequence is built from TRBV5-1 and TRBJ1-2, and 10 bases in between align with TRBD1. The nucleotide sequence reads TGCGCCAGCAGCCTCGGGACAGGGGACGGCTACACCTTC. Its protein reads: CASSLGTGDGYTF.